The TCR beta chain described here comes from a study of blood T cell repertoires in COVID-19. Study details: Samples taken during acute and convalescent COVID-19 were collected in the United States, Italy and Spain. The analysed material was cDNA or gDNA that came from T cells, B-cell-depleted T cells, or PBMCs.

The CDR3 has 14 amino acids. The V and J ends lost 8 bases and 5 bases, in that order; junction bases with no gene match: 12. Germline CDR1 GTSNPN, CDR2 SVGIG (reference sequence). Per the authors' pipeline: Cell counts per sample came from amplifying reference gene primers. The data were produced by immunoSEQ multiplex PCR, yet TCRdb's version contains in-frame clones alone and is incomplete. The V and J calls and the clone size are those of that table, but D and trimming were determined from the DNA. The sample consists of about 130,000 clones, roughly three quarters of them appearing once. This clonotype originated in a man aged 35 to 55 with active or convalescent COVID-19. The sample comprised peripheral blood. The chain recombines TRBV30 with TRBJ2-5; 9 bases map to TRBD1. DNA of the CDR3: TGTGCCCCTGTCCGGGACAGGGAAACGGAGACCCAGTACTTC. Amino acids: CAPVRDRETETQYF.